This paragraph covers one TCR beta chain sequence. What it binds is not known. The data were taken from a study of OX40 agonist ivuxolimab in advanced cancers. Looking at the study overall: At 65% to 90% male, the cohort had a mean age of about 60 years, ranging from about 20 to 79.

The germline V gene has CDR1 LNHDA and CDR2 SQIVND (reference sequence). V dropped 4 bases and J dropped 6 bases, with 3 bases sitting between them. There are 10 residues in the CDR3. Patients were ineligible given autoimmune disease history or systemic immunosuppression. The table came from immunoSEQ multiplex PCR; TCRdb's copy has only in-frame clones and leaves some out. The repertoire consists of 20,000 to 25,000 clones, with approximately 90% occurring once and the leading ten covering around 20%. Study results and limitations: Expanded clones were, on average, more numerous among CD8+ T cells than CD4+.

This chain joins TRBV19 and TRBJ1-2, with D unresolved. This clonotype originated in an adult with an advanced solid tumor such as melanoma, head and neck, liver or kidney cancer. The sample was CD4+ or CD8+ T cells sorted from blood, taken in a trial of the OX40 agonist ivuxolimab. The CDR3 DNA is TGTGCCAGTAGTAGGGATGGCTACACCTTC. The encoded protein is CASSRDGYTF.